Listed below are T cell receptor beta chains from one sample, sequenced in a study of blood T cell repertoires in COVID-19. Profiled with immunoSEQ multiplex PCR; TCRdb holds only in-frame clones, not every one. The sample contains around 380,000 clones, 81% of which appear only once. Sequencing was done on a sample of peripheral blood. The receptor source for this set is a human donor with acute or convalescent COVID-19. The donor label of this sample is uncertain. The CDR3 runs from the conserved cysteine through the conserved F or W. A D gene is named only where the DNA matches it firmly. Some rows have no size entry. The others give once, few or many, or a class for an expanded clone.

abundance	v_gene	d_gene	j_gene	CDR3nt	CDR3aa
-	TRBV11-2	-	TRBJ1-5	TGTGCCAGCAGCTTAGATGGAGGAGATCAGCCCCAGCATTTT	CASSLDGGDQPQHF
-	TRBV5-4	TRBD1	TRBJ1-1	TGTGCCAGCAGCTTAGGTGGGAACAGGGGGAACACTGAAGCTTTCTTT	CASSLGGNRGNTEAFF
-	TRBV12-3/TRBV12-4	-	TRBJ1-2	TGTGCCAGCAGTTTACGGACAGACTATGGCTACACCTTC	CASSLRTDYGYTF
once	TRBV15	TRBD1	TRBJ1-5	TGTGCCACCAGCAACTACAGGGGAAGCAATCAGCCCCAGCATTTT	CATSNYRGSNQPQHF
-	TRBV14	TRBD1	TRBJ1-4	TGTGCCAGCAGCCTTCTAGACAGGGGACTCGGTGAAAAACTGTTTTTT	CASSLLDRGLGEKLFF
-	TRBV11-2	TRBD2	TRBJ2-1	TGTGCCAGCAGCTCGACTAGCGGGAGTCATGAGCAGTTCTTC	CASSSTSGSHEQFF
-	TRBV3-1/TRBV3-2	-	TRBJ1-1	TGTGCCAGCAGCCCTGGGGCCGTGAACACTGAAGCTTTCTTT	CASSPGAVNTEAFF
-	TRBV11-2	TRBD1	TRBJ2-1	TGTGCCAGCAGCCTTTGGACAGGGTCCCTAGGTGAGCAGTTCTTC	CASSLWTGSLGEQFF
few	TRBV2	-	TRBJ2-1	TGTGCCAGTATTGGGGTGTGGGTCCGGGGTAATGAGCAGTTCTTC	CASIGVWVRGNEQFF
-	TRBV11-2	-	TRBJ1-1	TGTGCCAGCAGCGGGCGGGTGAACACTGAAGCTTTCTTT	CASSGRVNTEAFF
-	TRBV19	TRBD1	TRBJ1-5	TGTGCCAGTAACACCGCAAGAGGGACAGAACTGGATCAGCCCCAGCATTTT	CASNTARGTELDQPQHF
once	TRBV5-1	TRBD2	TRBJ2-5	TGCGCCAGCAGGGAAGCGGGGGAACGTCAAGAGACCCAGTACTTC	CASREAGERQETQYF
-	TRBV10-1	TRBD1	TRBJ2-5	TGCGCCAGCAGTCCGGGACAGCAAGAGACCCAGTACTTC	CASSPGQQETQYF
many	TRBV5-6	TRBD1	TRBJ1-4	TGTGCCAGCAGCTCCTACAGGGGGCGCCAGGAAAAACTGTTTTTT	CASSSYRGRQEKLFF
-	TRBV29-1	TRBD1	TRBJ1-2	TGCAGCGTGGCAACGACAGGGAGAGGCTATGGCTACACCTTC	CSVATTGRGYGYTF